The 23 T cell receptor beta chains below all came from one sample that was sequenced in a study of cytomegalovirus exposure and HLA in healthy donors. Primers included in the PCR were 60 Vbeta and 13 Jbeta primers. Method: immunoSEQ multiplex PCR; TCRdb's copy keeps in-frame clones and lacks some. The sample lists more than 65,000 clones, roughly 74% seen once, with more than 9.5% in the top ten. Input material: PBMCs. The receptors stem from a woman between 55 and 75 years old in good health and CMV-seropositive.

This clone showed up just once. The V call is TRBV7-8, the J call TRBJ2-3; perhaps TRBD1 as D (5 bases). Trimming took 2 bases from V and 1 from J, leaving 13 bases between them. This CDR3 comprises 16 residues. Germline CDR1 SGHVS, CDR2 FQNEAQ. CDR3 region: CASSLRPSTGTDTQYF. For the CDR3, the DNA is TGTGCCAGCAGCTTAAGGCCCTCGACAGGCACAGATACGCAGTATTTT.

This clone was observed a single time. The rearrangement uses TRBV25-1 and TRBJ2-7; TRBD1 agrees at 7 bases. Germline assignment: CDR1 MGHDK and CDR2 SYGVNS. The CDR3 is made up of 14 amino acids. V lost 4 bases and J lost 8; bases outside the gene matches: 11. The CDR3 loop reads CASSGFDEGAKQYF. The CDR3 DNA is TGTGCCAGCAGTGGGTTCGATGAGGGGGCAAAGCAGTACTTC.

This clone was detected only a few times. The V gene is TRBV2, the J gene TRBJ2-2; 10 nucleotides align to TRBD1. CDR3 length: 13 amino acids. CDR1 is SNHLY and CDR2 is FYNNEI in the germline V gene. V gave up 8 bases and J gave up 6 bases; unmatched junction bases: 3. The CDR3 DNA sequence: TGTGCCAGCCGACAGGGGGCATCCGGGGAGCTGTTTTTT. Its translation is CASRQGASGELFF.

This chain links TRBV18 with TRBJ1-1, with D possibly TRBD1 on 5 matching bases. CDR1 is KGHSH, CDR2 LQKENI, per germline. The ends were cut back, 0 bases at V and 1 base at J, with 12 bases in the middle. The CDR3 contains 16 residues. The DNA of the CDR3 is TGTGCCAGCTCACCACCGGCCCAGGGTCAGAACACTGAAGCTTTCTTT. Its translation is CASSPPAQGQNTEAFF.

The rearrangement links TRBV2 to TRBJ2-1; TRBD2 aligns across 9 bases. V was pared by 3 bases and J by 0 bases, with 6 bases of the junction left unmatched. The CDR3 is 17 residues long. CDR1 is SNHLY, CDR2 FYNNEI, per germline. The CDR3 DNA follows: TGTGCCAGCAGTGAGGCTAGCGGGATTAGCTCCTACAATGAGCAGTTCTTC. Residues: CASSEASGISSYNEQFF. Filled out from reference TRBV2 and TRBJ2-1, the complete variable domain reads EPEVTQTPSHQVTQMGQEVILRCVPISNHLYFYWYRQILGQKVEFLVSFYNNEISEKSEIFDDQFSVERPDGSNFTLKIRSTKLEDSAMYFCASSEASGISSYNEQFFGPGTRLTVL.

The table lists this clone with a few counts. This chain uses TRBV5-1 with TRBJ2-5, with a possible D match to TRBD2 (5 bases). The CDR3 consists of 13 residues. V shed 3 bases and J shed 0 bases, with 6 bases lying between them. Germline lookup yields CDR1 SGHRS and CDR2 YFSETQ. CDR3 in amino acids: CASSYGDQETQYF. CDR3 in DNA: TGCGCCAGCAGCTACGGGGACCAAGAGACCCAGTACTTC.

In its sample, this clone was seen once. The chain has TRBV5-1 and TRBJ2-2; D not resolved. Trimming stripped 2 bases from V and 6 bases from J, with 5 bases between. The CDR3 sequence is 12 residues long. CDR1 is SGHRS, CDR2 YFSETQ, per germline. CDR3 DNA: TGCGCCAGCAGCTTAGAGGCCGGGGAGCTGTTTTTT. This encodes CASSLEAGELFF. The complete variable domain, with remaining parts taken from reference TRBV5-1 and TRBJ2-2, reads KAGVTQTPRYLIKTRGQQVTLSCSPISGHRSVSWYQQTPGQGLQFLFEYFSETQRNKGNFPGRFSGRQFSNSRSEMNVSTLELGDSALYLCASSLEAGELFFGEGSRLTVL.

This clone has more than one count but fewer than ten. This chain links TRBV4-1 with TRBJ2-7; D possibly corresponds to TRBD1 (5 bases). With 0 bases removed from V and 5 bases from J, the gap between germline ends came to 8 bases. This CDR3 has 13 amino acids. In germline, CDR1 is MGHRA, CDR2 YSYEKL. The CDR3 DNA sequence: TGCGCCAGCAGCCAAGATCAGGGTCACGAGCAGTACTTC. It specifies CASSQDQGHEQYF.

The chain links TRBV7-2 to TRBJ2-5, with D unresolved. V was pared by 1 base and J by 5 bases, with 8 bases between. The germline CDR1 and CDR2 sequences are SGHTA and FQGNSA. CDR3 length: 13 amino acids. The CDR3, as DNA: TGTGCCAGCAGCTTAGGAATTCAGGAGACCCAGTACTTC. Its protein product is CASSLGIQETQYF.

The gene calls are TRBV10-2 and TRBJ2-7, with 11 bases identical to TRBD2. This CDR3 is built from 15 residues. Germline V gives CDR1 WSHSY, CDR2 SAAADI. V dropped 4 bases and J dropped 5; count of bases not matched to a gene: 7. CDR3 protein: CASSVPSGGPHEQYF. The CDR3 DNA reads as TGCGCCAGCAGTGTCCCTAGCGGGGGGCCCCACGAGCAGTACTTC.

The rearrangement uses TRBV18 and TRBJ1-2; TRBD1 agrees at 8 bases. In germline, CDR1 is KGHSH, CDR2 LQKENI. The CDR3 consists of 13 residues. Unmatched junction bases numbered 2, after V lost 5 bases and J lost 3 bases. The CDR3 protein is CASSTDRDYGYTF. In DNA form, the CDR3 reads TGTGCCAGCTCAACGGACAGGGACTATGGCTACACCTTC.

The chain has TRBV6-6 and TRBJ2-5; TRBD1 might be the D (5 bases). The CDR3 totals 14 residues. The V gene's germline CDR1 is MNHNY and CDR2 SVGAGI (reference sequence). The germline V and J ends were trimmed by 7 bases and 4 bases, with 16 bases remaining between them. CDR3 protein: CASTAQDSRETQYF. The CDR3 DNA follows: TGTGCCAGCACCGCACAAGACAGTCGAGAGACCCAGTACTTC.

The chain has TRBV20-1 and TRBJ1-2, with a weak D call TRBD1 (6 bases). Trimming took 5 bases from V and 7 from J, leaving 11 bases between them. CDR3 length equals 11 residues. Germline V gives CDR1 DFQATT, CDR2 SNEGSKA (reference sequence). The CDR3 DNA follows: TGCAGTGCTGCCAGGGGTGCTGGCTACACCTTC. Amino acid sequence: CSAARGAGYTF.

The chain combines TRBV6-5 with TRBJ2-1; D ambiguous. This CDR3 comprises 14 residues. Germline V gene data show CDR1 as MNHEY and CDR2 as SVGAGI. Trimming shortened V by 6 bases and J by 8 bases, and 17 bases separated the two germline ends. The CDR3 reads CASRSRSPWDEQFF. The CDR3 DNA follows: TGTGCCAGCAGGTCGAGGAGTCCTTGGGATGAGCAGTTCTTC.

This chain joins TRBV18 and TRBJ2-3; D remains unclear. Looked up from germline, CDR1 is KGHSH and CDR2 is LQKENI. The CDR3 is made up of 16 amino acids. V dropped 4 bases and J dropped 2 bases, with 16 bases sitting between them. CDR3 in DNA: TGTGCCAGCTCACGCGTTGTTCATGGGCCCACAGATACGCAGTATTTT. Translated, it gives CASSRVVHGPTDTQYF.

On this clone: The CDR3 ends on some other residue instead of the conserved phenylalanine or tryptophan, so this is likely a read error. The DNA is omitted, as the CDR3 cannot be located on it reliably, and the CDR3 follows TCRdb's listing. V gene TRBV5-1 combines with J gene TRBJ1-1. Germline values: CDR1 SGHRS, CDR2 YFSETQ. The CDR3 totals 12 residues, both ends included. The chain's CDR3 is CASSLDGNEALV.

DNA for the CDR3: TGTGCCAGCACCCGACAGGGGGCAACTGAAGCTTTCTTT. Residues: CASTRQGATEAFF. The V gene is TRBV27, the J gene TRBJ1-1, with 10 bases that match TRBD1. The CDR3 totals 13 residues. V lost 7 bases to trimming and J lost 5 bases; unmatched junction nucleotides: 4. Germline V gives CDR1 MNHEY, CDR2 SMNVEV (reference sequence).

The rearrangement joins TRBV2 to TRBJ1-3; weak D call: TRBD1 (6 bases). Germline values: CDR1 SNHLY, CDR2 FYNNEI. CDR3 size: 15 residues. V was cut by 7 bases and J by 2 bases, with 15 bases left in between. CDR3 DNA: TGTGCCAGCACCTTACAGGGTTCCACTGGAAACACCATATATTTT. Protein product: CASTLQGSTGNTIYF.

A few counts support this clone. DNA of the CDR3: TGTGCCAGCCGTAGGGGGCAGCATGGGGCCAACGTCCTGACTTTC. Translating gives CASRRGQHGANVLTF. The chain joins TRBV13 to TRBJ2-6, with 7 positions matching TRBD1. Losses at the gene ends were 8 bases for V and 3 bases for J; bases not matched to a gene: 7. Germline assignment: CDR1 PRHDT and CDR2 FYEKMQ (reference sequence). This CDR3 spans 15 amino acids.

The rearrangement links TRBV6-1 to TRBJ2-5; 8 bases line up with TRBD2. Trimming at V came to 6 bases and at J to 5 bases, leaving 8 bases not matched to a gene. Per germline, CDR1 MNHNS and CDR2 SASEGT. CDR3 length: 14 residues. CDR3 in DNA: TGTGCCAGCAGAGGGCCTAGCGGGTGGGAGACCCAGTACTTC. Encoded protein: CASRGPSGWETQYF.

The CDR3 nucleotides are TGCGCCAGCAGCAGTACAGTCAGCTCCTACAATGAGCAGTTCTTC. This codes for CASSSTVSSYNEQFF. V is TRBV5-1 and J is TRBJ2-1; D gene uncertain. The CDR3 is 15 residues long. Deletions cut 4 bases from V and 0 bases from J, with 11 bases between. Germline CDR1 SGHRS, CDR2 YFSETQ.

V usage is TRBV5-5 and J usage is TRBJ2-1, with 8 bases matching TRBD2. Germline values: CDR1 SGHKS, CDR2 YYEKEE (reference sequence). V lost 0 bases, J lost 3 bases, and 2 bases stayed unmatched. CDR3 length: 15 residues. CDR3 sequence (DNA): TGTGCCAGCAGCTTGGGACTAGCGAACTACAATGAGCAGTTCTTC. Protein sequence: CASSLGLANYNEQFF.

V gene TRBV7-2 combines with J gene TRBJ1-1; possibly TRBD1 for D (6 bases). The V end was cut by 2 bases, the J end by 3 bases, with 10 bases between. The CDR3 runs 14 residues. The germline gives CDR1 SGHTA, CDR2 FQGNSA. The CDR3 here is CASSLLGGYTEAFF. CDR3 nucleotide sequence: TGTGCCAGCAGCTTATTAGGGGGTTACACTGAAGCTTTCTTT. The variable domain in full, completed from reference TRBV7-2 and TRBJ1-1, reads GAGVSQSPSNKVTEKGKDVELRCDPISGHTALYWYRQSLGQGLEFLIYFQGNSAPDKSGLPSDRFSAERTGGSVSTLTIQRTQQEDSAVYLCASSLLGGYTEAFFGQGTRLTVV.